This T cell receptor beta chain came from a study of blood T cell repertoires in COVID-19. Overall study: Both acute and convalescent COVID-19 samples were obtained from the United States, Italy and Spain. PBMCs, B-cell-depleted T cells, or T cells were the source of the cDNA or gDNA that made up the material.

The germline V gene encodes CDR1 MNHEY and CDR2 SMNVEV (reference sequence). The CDR3 is 16 amino acids. Trimming removed 10 bases from V and 4 bases from J; junction bases left unmatched: 15. Per the original methods: The authors estimated nucleated cell counts from reference gene primer amplification. Clones were read by immunoSEQ multiplex PCR, and TCRdb kept only the in-frame ones, dropping some. Clonal size and the V and J genes are those of that table, whereas D and trimming came from the DNA. The sample yields 200,000 to 250,000 clones, about 87% seen once. This sequence originates from a man between 60 and 70 years old who had recovered from COVID-19. The genes are TRBV27 and TRBJ2-1; 8 nucleotides align to TRBD1. The sample comprised peripheral blood. The CDR3 DNA reads TGTGCCACCCGACCGGGTGGGGACAGGAGATACAATGAGCAGTTCTTC. Protein sequence: CATRPGGDRRYNEQFF.